Listed below are T cell receptor beta chains from one sample, sequenced in a study of CD4+ T cells in melanoma. Measured with immunoSEQ multiplex PCR; TCRdb has only the in-frame clones, and not every one. The data contain about 13,000 clones, approximately 62% of them seen just once; the ten biggest clones take up 15% to 20%. The specimen sequenced was cells from a culture (not recorded whether cultured in vitro). Every receptor here comes from a human donor with melanoma. Both conserved end residues are part of each CDR3. D genes are given only for firm matches. Part of the rows lack a size; the others show once, few, many or a class for expanded clones.

clone_size j_call d_call v_call cdr3_aa cdr3_nt
NA TRBJ2-1 NA TRBV7-2 CASSSYGEREQFF TGTGCCAGCAGCTCGTACGGGGAACGTGAGCAGTTCTTC
NA TRBJ1-1 TRBD1 TRBV7-8 CASSLGPGQGAEAFF TGTGCCAGCAGCTTAGGGCCGGGACAGGGGGCTGAAGCTTTCTTT
NA TRBJ2-3 TRBD1 TRBV7-8 CASHRTGGNTDTQYF TGTGCCAGCCATAGGACAGGGGGCAACACAGATACGCAGTATTTT
NA TRBJ2-4 NA TRBV18 CASSIQGSKNIQYF TGTGCCAGCTCAATACAGGGTAGTAAAAACATTCAGTACTTC
NA TRBJ2-7 NA TRBV10-3 CAISTGGSLGEQYF TGTGCCATCTCAACGGGGGGCTCTCTTGGCGAGCAGTACTTC
NA TRBJ2-1 TRBD1 TRBV11-2 CASSLRSSTGGTSHNEQFF TGTGCCAGCAGCTTAAGGTCGAGTACAGGGGGGACATCTCACAATGAGCAGTTCTTC
NA TRBJ2-1 NA TRBV4-2 CASRLIVRGKNNEQFF TGTGCCAGCAGATTAATAGTACGGGGAAAAAACAATGAGCAGTTCTTC
medium-sized TRBJ1-6 NA TRBV6-1 CASSERGYNSPLHF TGTGCCAGCAGTGAGAGGGGCTATAATTCACCCCTCCACTTT
few TRBJ1-1 TRBD1 TRBV7-2 CASSSDRVTEAFF TGTGCCAGCAGCTCGGACAGGGTAACTGAAGCTTTCTTT
NA TRBJ2-2 TRBD1 TRBV18 CASASGTANTGELFF TGTGCCAGCGCCTCAGGGACAGCGAACACCGGGGAGCTGTTTTTT
NA TRBJ1-5 NA TRBV6-1 CASIITEGQPQHF TGTGCCAGCATCATAACAGAGGGTCAGCCCCAGCATTTT
few TRBJ1-6 NA TRBV5-1 CASSLGAGNSPLHF TGCGCCAGCAGCTTGGGGGCCGGGAATTCACCCCTCCACTTT
once TRBJ1-1 NA TRBV4-2 CASSPWVHTEAFF TGTGCCAGCAGCCCCTGGGTCCACACTGAAGCTTTCTTT
NA TRBJ1-2 NA TRBV6-5 CASSYTGGYGYTF TGTGCCAGCAGTTACACGGGGGGGTATGGCTACACCTTC
once TRBJ2-5 TRBD2 TRBV2 CASSWGASGGETQYF TGTGCCAGCAGTTGGGGCGCTAGCGGGGGAGAGACCCAGTACTTC
NA TRBJ1-3 NA TRBV6-6 CASSYRVGDTIYF TGTGCCAGCAGTTACAGGGTGGGGGACACCATATATTTT
NA TRBJ2-1 TRBD2 TRBV19 CASTKRGGIPPRSYNEQFF TGTGCCAGTACTAAGCGGGGGGGCATTCCACCTAGATCCTACAATGAGCAGTTCTTC
NA TRBJ2-1 NA TRBV7-6 CASSLNSYNEQFF TGTGCCAGCAGCCTTAACTCCTACAATGAGCAGTTCTTC
NA TRBJ2-5 TRBD1 TRBV27 CASGTGGRETQYF TGTGCCAGCGGGACAGGGGGTCGGGAGACCCAGTACTTC
NA TRBJ2-1 NA TRBV10-3 CAITGGNEQFF TGTGCCATCACCGGGGGAAATGAGCAGTTCTTC